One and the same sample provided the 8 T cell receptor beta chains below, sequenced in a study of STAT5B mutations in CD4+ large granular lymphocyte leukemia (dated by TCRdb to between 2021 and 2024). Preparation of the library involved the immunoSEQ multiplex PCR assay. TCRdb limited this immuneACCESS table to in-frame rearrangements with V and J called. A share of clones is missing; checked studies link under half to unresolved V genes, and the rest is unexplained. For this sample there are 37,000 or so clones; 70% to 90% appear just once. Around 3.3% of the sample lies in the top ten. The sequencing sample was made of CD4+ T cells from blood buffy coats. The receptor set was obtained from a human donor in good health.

The CDR3 loop is CASSLEPGSYEQYF. Here the CDR3 DNA reads TGCGCCAGCAGCCTAGAACCGGGAAGCTACGAGCAGTACTTC. The gene calls are TRBV4-1 and TRBJ2-7; tentatively, D is TRBD2 (5 bases). The ends were cut back, 4 bases at V and 3 bases at J, with 13 bases in the middle. The germline V gene has CDR1 MGHRA and CDR2 YSYEKL. The CDR3 sequence is 14 residues long.

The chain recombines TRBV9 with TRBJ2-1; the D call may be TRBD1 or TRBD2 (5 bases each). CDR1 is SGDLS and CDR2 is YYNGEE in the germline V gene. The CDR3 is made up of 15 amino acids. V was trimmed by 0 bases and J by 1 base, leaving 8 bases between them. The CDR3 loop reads CASSVERGSYNEQFF. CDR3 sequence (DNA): TGTGCCAGCAGCGTAGAGAGGGGTTCCTACAATGAGCAGTTCTTC.

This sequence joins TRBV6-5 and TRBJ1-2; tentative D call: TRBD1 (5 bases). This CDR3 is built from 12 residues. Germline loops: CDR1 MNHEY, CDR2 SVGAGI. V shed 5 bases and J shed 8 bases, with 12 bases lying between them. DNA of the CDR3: TGTGCCAGCAGTGAGGGGACCAGCGGCTACACCTTC. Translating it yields CASSEGTSGYTF.

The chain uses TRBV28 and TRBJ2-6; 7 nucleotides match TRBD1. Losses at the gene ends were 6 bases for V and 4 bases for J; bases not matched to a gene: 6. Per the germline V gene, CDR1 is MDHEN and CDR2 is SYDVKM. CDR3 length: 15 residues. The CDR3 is CASRFTGVGANVLTF. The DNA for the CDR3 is TGTGCCAGCAGGTTTACAGGGGTCGGGGCCAACGTCCTGACTTTC. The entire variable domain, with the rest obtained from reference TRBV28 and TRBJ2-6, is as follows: DVKVTQSSRYLVKRTGEKVFLECVQDMDHENMFWYRQDPGLGLRLIYFSYDVKMKEKGDIPEGYSVSREKKERFSLILESASTNQTSMYLCASRFTGVGANVLTFGAGSRLTVL.

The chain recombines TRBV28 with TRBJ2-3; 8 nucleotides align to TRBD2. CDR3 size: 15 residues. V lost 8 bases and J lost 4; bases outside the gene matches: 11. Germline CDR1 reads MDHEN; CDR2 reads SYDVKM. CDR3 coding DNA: TGTGCCAGCCAAGGTGGTAGCGGGGTCTCAGATACGCAGTATTTT. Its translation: CASQGGSGVSDTQYF.

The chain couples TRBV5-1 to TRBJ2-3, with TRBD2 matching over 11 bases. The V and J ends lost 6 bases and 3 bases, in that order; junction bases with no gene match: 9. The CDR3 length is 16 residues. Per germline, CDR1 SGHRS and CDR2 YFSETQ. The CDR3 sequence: CASKLSGTSGTDTQYF. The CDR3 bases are TGCGCCAGCAAGCTGTCCGGGACTAGCGGAACAGATACGCAGTATTTT.

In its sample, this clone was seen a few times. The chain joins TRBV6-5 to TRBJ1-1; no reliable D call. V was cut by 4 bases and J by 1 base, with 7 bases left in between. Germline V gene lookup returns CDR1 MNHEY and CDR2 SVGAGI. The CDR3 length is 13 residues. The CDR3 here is CASSSTKNTEAFF. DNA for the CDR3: TGTGCCAGCAGTTCGACAAAGAACACTGAAGCTTTCTTT.

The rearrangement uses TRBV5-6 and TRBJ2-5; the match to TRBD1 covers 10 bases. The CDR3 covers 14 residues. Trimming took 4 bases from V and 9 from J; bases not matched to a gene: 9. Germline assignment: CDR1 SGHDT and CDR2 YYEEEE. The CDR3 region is CASSRDRGKGSQYF. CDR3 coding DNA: TGTGCCAGCAGCCGGGACAGGGGTAAGGGGTCCCAGTACTTC.